This TCR beta chain was found in a study of cytomegalovirus exposure and HLA in healthy donors. General observations from the study: Testing in vitro showed a few CMV-associated chains specific for CMV antigens. DRB1 had the most TCR associations and HLA-C the fewest, a later analysis found, with rates varying by HLA locus.

Comment on this clone: Its antigen is currently unknown.

This CDR3 comprises 12 residues. With 4 bases removed from V and 4 bases from J, the gap between germline ends came to 7 bases. CDR1 and CDR2 (germline): MGHRA, YSYEKL. The PCR employed 60 Vbeta primers together with 13 Jbeta primers. Sequenced by immunoSEQ multiplex PCR; TCRdb stores in-frame clones only, minus some. Among 95,000 to 100,000 clones listed, roughly four fifths were seen once. The chain is built from TRBV4-1 and TRBJ1-1, with D unresolved. This TCR was recovered from a female donor in good health and CMV-seronegative. The sample taken for sequencing was PBMCs. CDR3 nucleotides: TGCGCCAGCAGCCTTGGGAGCACTGAAGCTTTCTTT. Protein: CASSLGSTEAFF.